Detailed here is one T cell receptor (beta chain). This record belongs to a study of T cell changes during pregnancy in multiple sclerosis. V gave up 6 bases and J gave up 0 bases; unmatched junction bases: 6. Per the germline V gene, CDR1 is SGHRS and CDR2 is YFSETQ. The CDR3 length is 17 residues. Assay: immunoSEQ multiplex PCR; the TCRdb copy retains only in-frame clones and omits some. The sample consists of 65,000 to 85,000 clones, around 90% of them appearing once. Specimen: CD4+ T cells from peripheral blood mononuclear cells, collected after pregnancy. This TCR was sampled from a female donor with multiple sclerosis, enrolled in a pregnancy study. This chain uses TRBV5-1 with TRBJ2-6; TRBD2 matches at 10 bases. CDR3 sequence (DNA): TGCGCCAGCAAGGACGCTAGCGGGAGCTCTGGGGCCAACGTCCTGACTTTC. Protein product: CASKDASGSSGANVLTF.